The entry below describes one TCR beta chain. Per germline, CDR1 MNHEY and CDR2 SVGAGI. The CDR3 consists of 15 residues. The V segment lost 6 bases and the J segment 1 base; nucleotides outside the gene matches: 3. Some clones are missing from TCRdb's copy, which holds only in-frame ones; the method was immunoSEQ multiplex PCR. The data hold about 190,000 clones, with around four fifths observed a single time. These data originate in a study of cytomegalovirus exposure and HLA in healthy donors. The chain recombines TRBV6-5 with TRBJ2-1; 10 bases line up with TRBD2. Source material: PBMCs. This receptor was identified in a man between 18 and 35 years old in good health and CMV-seropositive. The CDR3 region is CASSTLAGSYNEQFF. CDR3 DNA: TGTGCCAGCAGCACACTAGCGGGATCCTACAATGAGCAGTTCTTC.